Reported below is one T cell receptor beta chain. Its antigen remains unidentified. This sample stems from a study of cytotoxic CD8 clonotypes in ibrutinib-treated CLL. Across the whole study: For this cohort, patients were around eleven relapsed/refractory and around 15 treatment-naive, while about 17 were IGHV unmutated. Partial responses totalled roughly 25 and complete responses 2; after median roughly 64 months, about 14 remained remitted and about twelve progressed. Study-level points and caveats: Increased clonality at ibrutinib response gave way to a return toward baseline at progression. Against age-matched healthy donors, baseline clonality ran higher and tracked circulating CD8+ T-cell counts.

Using immunoSEQ multiplex PCR, the repertoire was profiled, and TCRdb retains in-frame clones only, with some absent. The sample yields some 140,000 clones, approximately 81% seen once. V was shortened by 0 bases and J by 7 bases, with 10 bases between the two germline ends. The CDR3 consists of 13 residues. Looked up from germline, CDR1 is SGHNT and CDR2 is YYREEE (reference sequence). The TCR comes from a human donor with chronic lymphocytic leukemia. The chain links TRBV5-4 to TRBJ1-1; D is undetermined. The sequenced sample was PBMCs, obtained after 24 months of ibrutinib treatment. The CDR3 spells CASSLERHNEAFF. As DNA, the CDR3 is TGTGCCAGCAGCTTGGAAAGACATAATGAAGCTTTCTTT. Full variable domain (rest looked up from reference TRBV5-4 and TRBJ1-1): ETGVTQSPTHLIKTRGQQVTLRCSSQSGHNTVSWYQQALGQGPQFIFQYYREEENGRGNFPPRFSGLQFPNYSSELNVNALELDDSALYLCASSLERHNEAFFGQGTRLTVV.